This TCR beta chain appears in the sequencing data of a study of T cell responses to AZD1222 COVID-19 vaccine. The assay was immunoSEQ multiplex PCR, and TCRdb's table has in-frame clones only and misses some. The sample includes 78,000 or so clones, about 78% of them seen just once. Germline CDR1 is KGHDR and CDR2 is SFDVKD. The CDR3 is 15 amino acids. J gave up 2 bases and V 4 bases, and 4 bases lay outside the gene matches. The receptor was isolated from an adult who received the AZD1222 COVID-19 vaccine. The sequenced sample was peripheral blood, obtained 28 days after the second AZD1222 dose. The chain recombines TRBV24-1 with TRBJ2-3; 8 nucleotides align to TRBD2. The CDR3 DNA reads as TGTGCCACCAGTGAAAACGGGGGGGCCACAGATACGCAGTATTTT. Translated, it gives CATSENGGATDTQYF.